This TCR beta chain was identified during a study of blood T cell repertoires in COVID-19. Sequenced by immunoSEQ multiplex PCR; TCRdb stores in-frame clones only, minus some. The sample holds around 700,000 clones, about nine tenths seen once. Unmatched junction bases numbered 12, after V lost 0 bases and J lost 8 bases. This CDR3 contains 16 residues. Germline-derived CDR1 and CDR2 are MGHRA and YSYEKL. Sequencing used peripheral blood. This TCR came from a woman aged 18-30 years with acute or convalescent COVID-19. This sequence joins TRBV4-1 and TRBJ2-7, with TRBD2 matching 8 bases. The CDR3 DNA follows: TGCGCCAGCAGCCAAGACGGGCGGGGGGTGGGGGTGCAGCAGTACTTC. It specifies CASSQDGRGVGVQQYF.